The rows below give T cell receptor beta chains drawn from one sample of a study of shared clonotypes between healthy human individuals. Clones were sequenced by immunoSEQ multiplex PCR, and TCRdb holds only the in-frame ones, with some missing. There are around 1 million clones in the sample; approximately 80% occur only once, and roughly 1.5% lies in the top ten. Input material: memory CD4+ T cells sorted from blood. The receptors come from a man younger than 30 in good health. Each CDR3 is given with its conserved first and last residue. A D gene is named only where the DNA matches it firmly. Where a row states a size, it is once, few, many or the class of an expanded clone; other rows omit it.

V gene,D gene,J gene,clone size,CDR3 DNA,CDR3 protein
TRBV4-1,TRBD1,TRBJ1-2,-,TGCGCCAGCAGCCGCGGGACAGGAGCCTATGGCTACACCTTC,CASSRGTGAYGYTF
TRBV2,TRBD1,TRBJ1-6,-,TGTGCCAGCAGGGACAGGGTCTATAATTCACCCCTCCACTTT,CASRDRVYNSPLHF
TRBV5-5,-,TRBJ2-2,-,TGTGCCAGCAGCTTGAGATCCCAGACGAACACCGGGGAGCTGTTTTTT,CASSLRSQTNTGELFF
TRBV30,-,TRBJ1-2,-,TGTGCCGGGAGGACCGGTCTAAACTATGGCTACACCTTC,CAGRTGLNYGYTF
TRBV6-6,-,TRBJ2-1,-,TGTGCCAGCAGTTACGGGGAGAGCTCCTACAATGAGCAGTTCTTC,CASSYGESSYNEQFF
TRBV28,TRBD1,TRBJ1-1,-,TGTGCCAGCAGTTTAACAGGGGCGATCACTGAAGCTTTCTTT,CASSLTGAITEAFF
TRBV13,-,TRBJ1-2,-,TGTGCCAGCAGCTACCGCACTAACTATGGCTACACCTTC,CASSYRTNYGYTF
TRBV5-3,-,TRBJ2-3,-,TGTGCCAGAAGCTTGGAGGGGGCTAGCGCAGATACGCAGTATTTT,CARSLEGASADTQYF
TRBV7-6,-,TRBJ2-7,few,TGTGCCAGCAGCGCCCAGGGTGGGGGATCCTACGAGCAGTACTTC,CASSAQGGGSYEQYF
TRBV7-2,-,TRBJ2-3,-,TGTGCCAGCAGCTTAGTAAAGCGAGATACGCAGTATTTT,CASSLVKRDTQYF
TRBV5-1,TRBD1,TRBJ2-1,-,TGCGCCAGCAGCTTGGTCGGGACAGGGTCGCCTAGCTCCTACAATGAGCAGTTCTTC,CASSLVGTGSPSSYNEQFF
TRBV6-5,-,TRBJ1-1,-,TGTGCCAGCAGCCCCGGCATCCTGAACACTGAAGCTTTCTTT,CASSPGILNTEAFF
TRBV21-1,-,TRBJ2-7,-,TGTGCCAGCAGCAAGGTCCTGACGCGGACACCGGGTTCCTACGAGCAGTACTTC,CASSKVLTRTPGSYEQYF
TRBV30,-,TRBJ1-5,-,TGTGCCTGGAGTGGCCAGGGGACTCAGCCCCAGCATTTT,CAWSGQGTQPQHF
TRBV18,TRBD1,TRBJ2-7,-,TGTGCCAGCTCACCAGACAGGGGGTCGAGGAACGAGCAGTACTTC,CASSPDRGSRNEQYF
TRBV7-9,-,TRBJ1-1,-,TGTGCCAGCAGCTTAGCGGGCCAAATGAACACTGAAGCTTTCTTT,CASSLAGQMNTEAFF